These 2 T cell receptor beta chains were all obtained from the same sample, sequenced in a study of shared clonotypes between healthy human individuals. TCRdb's copy holds only in-frame clones and misses some; the assay was immunoSEQ multiplex PCR. The sample lists 2 million or so clones, 85% to 95% occurring once. Sequences were obtained from naive CD4+ T cells sorted from blood. Subset described: CD45RA+ positively selected. The receptors shown here come from a man aged 18 to 29 in good health.

In nucleotides, the CDR3 is TGTGCCAGCAGCCTCAGTCCAGGACAGAAAGAGACCCAGTACTTC. Translating gives CASSLSPGQKETQYF. J is TRBJ2-5 and V is TRBV11-2, with D perhaps TRBD1 (6 bases). V shed 5 bases and J shed 3 bases, with 16 bases lying between them. The CDR3 loop spans 15 amino acids. Germline assignment: CDR1 SGHAT and CDR2 FQNNGV.

This rearrangement joins TRBV4-1 to TRBJ1-4, with 7 bases aligning to TRBD1. CDR3 length: 15 residues. V was clipped by 2 bases and J by 3 bases; unmatched bases: 3. CDR1 and CDR2 from the germline V gene are MGHRA and YSYEKL. CDR3 in amino acids: CASSQLRGANEKLFF. In DNA form, the CDR3 reads TGCGCCAGCAGCCAACTCAGGGGGGCTAATGAAAAACTGTTTTTT.